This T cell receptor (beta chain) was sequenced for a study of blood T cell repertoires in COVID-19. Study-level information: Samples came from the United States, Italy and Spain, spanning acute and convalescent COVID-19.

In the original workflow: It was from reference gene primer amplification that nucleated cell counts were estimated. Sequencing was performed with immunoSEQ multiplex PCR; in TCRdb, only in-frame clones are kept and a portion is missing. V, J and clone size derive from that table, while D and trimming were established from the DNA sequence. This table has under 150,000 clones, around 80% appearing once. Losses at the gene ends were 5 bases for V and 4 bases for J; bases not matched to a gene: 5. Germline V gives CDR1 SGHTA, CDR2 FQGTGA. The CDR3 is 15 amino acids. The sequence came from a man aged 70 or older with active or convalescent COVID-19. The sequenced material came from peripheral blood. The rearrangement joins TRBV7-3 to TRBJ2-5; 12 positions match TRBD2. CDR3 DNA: TGTGCCAGCAGCCCGACTAGCGGGAGCGGAGAGACCCAGTACTTC. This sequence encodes CASSPTSGSGETQYF.